The TCR beta chain described here comes from a study of kidney transplant recipient with SARS-CoV-2 infection. TCRdb re-called the reads with MiXCR, one entry per CDR3 protein. The sample contains fewer than 250,000 distinct CDR3 sequences, under 35% of which appear only once. The CDR3 extends over 16 amino acids. Germline V gives CDR1 SGHNT, CDR2 YYREEE (reference sequence). Details on this clonotype: The junction shows a germline mismatch at one end, possibly a read error.

The receptor's source is a male patient between 25 and 39 years old who had COVID-19 and was a kidney transplant recipient. Part of the T cell pool may stem from the graft donor. The chain recombines TRBV5-4 with TRBJ1-2; D not certain. Sequencing was performed on a blood sample, taken at baseline and around day 110 from a kidney transplant recipient. The CDR3 coding sequence is TGTACCAGCGCGTTATGCGTACCAGGAAAGACCTATGGCTACACCTTC. As protein: CTSALCVPGKTYGYTF.